The 5 T cell receptor beta chains below were found in one sample sequenced in a study of shared clonotypes between healthy human individuals (dated by TCRdb to 2019 to 2021). CD8 naive samples were obtained by positive selection for CCR7 among CD45RO-negative cells, yielding a CD45RA+CCR7+ population from which TemRA cells were excluded. The library was prepared using the immunoSEQ multiplex PCR assay. TCRdb stores this immuneACCESS table with in-frame sequences only. Part of the clones is absent; in the studies checked, under half of the shortfall reflects unresolved V genes, and no reason is known for the rest. The sample table holds some 2,000,000 clones, of which about 95% were seen once. More than 0.95% of the sample belongs to the ten largest clones. Sequenced input: naive CD8+ T cells sorted from blood. Sample cell subset or site, as interpreted from the label and publication: CD45RA+CCR7+. All receptors derive from a man aged 18 to 35 in good health.

The chain carries TRBV7-9 and TRBJ2-1, with a tentative D call TRBD1 (5 bases). With 3 bases removed from V and 7 bases from J, the gap between germline ends came to 10 bases. The CDR3 runs to 13 residues. The V gene's germline CDR1 is SEHNR and CDR2 FQNEAQ (reference sequence). This CDR3 is CASSLPGMNEQFF. The CDR3 DNA sequence: TGTGCCAGCAGCTTGCCAGGGATGAATGAGCAGTTCTTC.

The rearrangement links TRBV11-2 to TRBJ1-2; no firm D call. The germline V and J ends were trimmed by 1 base and 3 bases, with 6 bases remaining between them. Germline CDR1 is SGHAT and CDR2 is FQNNGV. The CDR3 is 13 amino acids. In DNA, the CDR3 is TGTGCCAGCAGCTTAGGAGAGTACTATGGCTACACCTTC. It yields the protein CASSLGEYYGYTF.

V gene TRBV19 combines with J gene TRBJ1-4, with D unresolved. This CDR3 has 15 amino acids. V was shortened by 6 bases and J by 7 bases, with 18 bases between the two germline ends. CDR1 and CDR2 (germline): LNHDA, SQIVND (reference sequence). CDR3: CASSHTGPWAEKLFF. The DNA of the CDR3 is TGTGCCAGTAGCCATACCGGACCTTGGGCTGAAAAACTGTTTTTT.

The chain is built from TRBV7-6 and TRBJ1-1; a possible D gene is TRBD1 (6 bases). This CDR3 has 15 amino acids. Germline V gene sequence: CDR1 SGHVS, CDR2 FNYEAQ. Trimming took 5 bases from V and 0 from J, leaving 13 bases between them. The CDR3 is CASSPAGVLNTEAFF. The CDR3 DNA follows: TGTGCCAGCAGCCCCGCAGGGGTCTTGAACACTGAAGCTTTCTTT. Drawing the rest from reference TRBV7-6 and TRBJ1-1, the complete variable domain is GAGVSQSPRYKVTKRGQDVALRCDPISGHVSLYWYRQALGQGPEFLTYFNYEAQQDKSGLPNDRFSAERPEGSISTLTIQRTEQRDSAMYRCASSPAGVLNTEAFFGQGTRLTVV.

CDR3 sequence (DNA): TGCGCCAGCAGCCAGACGGACAGGGGAGCTGGAAACACCATATATTTT. Translation gives CASSQTDRGAGNTIYF. V usage is TRBV4-1 and J usage is TRBJ1-3; 9 nucleotides line up with TRBD1. CDR1 MGHRA and CDR2 YSYEKL come from the germline V gene. The J segment lost 2 bases and the V segment lost 3 bases, leaving 5 bases of the junction unmatched. This CDR3 is built from 16 residues.